A selection of T cell receptor beta chains follows, all from one sample in a study of neurological immune-mediated disorders. TCRdb re-called the 5' RACE reads through MiXCR, storing one row per CDR3 protein. Of about 19,000 distinct CDR3 sequences in the sample, over 2.5% were seen once. Source material: PBMCs. The receptors derive from a woman between 18 and 29 years old with multiple sclerosis. Both conserved end residues are part of each CDR3. A D gene is named only where the DNA matches it firmly.

>12|TRBV24-1|TRBJ2-1|.
CATSDASNEQFF
>14|TRBV3-1|TRBJ1-5|.
CASSPRTSNQPQNF
>17|TRBV9|TRBJ2-1|.
CASSVGSRTAGYNEQFF
>13|TRBV7-6|TRBJ1-1|TRBD1
CASSATGTTEAFF
>15|TRBV12-3/TRBV12-4|TRBJ2-3|TRBD2
CATPGTSDGTDTQYF
>15|TRBV7-2|TRBJ2-7|TRBD2
CASSLRRGGSYEQYF
>13|TRBV6-6|TRBJ1-2|.
CASSPGASYGYTF
>15|TRBV20-1|TRBJ2-5|.
CSGRGTWPDEETQYF
>15|TRBV20-1|TRBJ1-1|TRBD1
CSARVPGQDNTEAFF
>13|TRBV5-1|TRBJ1-1|.
CASKLDSNTEAFF